This section outlines one TCR beta chain sequence together with its context. This sample is drawn from a study of T cells in tuberculosis. Generated by immunoSEQ multiplex PCR, the TCRdb table keeps only in-frame clones and is missing some. The sample lists 20,000 to 25,000 clones; 97% were seen once. There are 13 residues in the CDR3. Trimming took 2 bases from V and 7 from J, leaving 9 bases between them. From germline, CDR1 is SEHNR and CDR2 FQNEAQ (reference sequence). This chain joins TRBV7-9 and TRBJ2-1; D is uncertain. Sequenced sample: PBMCs. The source of this sequence is a donor between 10 and 29 years old with latent tuberculosis or without tuberculosis infection. The CDR3 protein is CASSLKHTNEQFF. CDR3 DNA: TGTGCCAGCAGCTTAAAACACACAAATGAGCAGTTCTTC.